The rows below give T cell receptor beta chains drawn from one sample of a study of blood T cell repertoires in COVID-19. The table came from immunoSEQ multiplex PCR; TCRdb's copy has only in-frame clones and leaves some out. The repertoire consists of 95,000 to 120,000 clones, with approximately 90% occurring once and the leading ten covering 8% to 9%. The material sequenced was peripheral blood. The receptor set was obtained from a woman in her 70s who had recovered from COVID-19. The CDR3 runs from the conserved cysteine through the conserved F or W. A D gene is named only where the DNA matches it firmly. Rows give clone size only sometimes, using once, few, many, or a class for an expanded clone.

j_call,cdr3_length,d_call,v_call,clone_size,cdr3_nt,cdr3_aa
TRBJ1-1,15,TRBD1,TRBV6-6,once,TGTGCCAGCCTATGGGGGGGACAGGGGGCGTCTGAAGCTTTCTTT,CASLWGGQGASEAFF
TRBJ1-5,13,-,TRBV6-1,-,TGTGCCAGCAGTTCAGGGCTCGCTCAGCCCCAGCATTTT,CASSSGLAQPQHF
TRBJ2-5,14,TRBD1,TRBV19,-,TGTGCCAGTAGTGCTGACAGGGGGCTGGAGACCCAGTACTTC,CASSADRGLETQYF
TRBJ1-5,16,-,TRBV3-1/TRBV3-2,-,TGTGCCAGCAGCCAAGATAGGAGGCTTTGGAGTCAGCCCCAGCATTTT,CASSQDRRLWSQPQHF
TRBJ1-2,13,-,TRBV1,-,TGCACCACCCCGGAACAGCTTAACTATGGCTACACCTTC,CTTPEQLNYGYTF
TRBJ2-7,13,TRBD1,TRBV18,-,TGTGCCAGCTCACCACCGGACAGGGGCGAGCAGTACTTC,CASSPPDRGEQYF
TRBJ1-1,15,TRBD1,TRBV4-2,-,TGTGCCAGCAGCCAAGAAGGGACAGGGGATACTGAAGCTTTCTTT,CASSQEGTGDTEAFF
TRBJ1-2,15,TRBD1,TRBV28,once,TGTGCCAGCAGCCTAGCGGGACAGGCCTTCTATGGCTACACCTTC,CASSLAGQAFYGYTF
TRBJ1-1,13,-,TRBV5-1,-,TGCGCCAGCAGCAACTCAGGGGACACTGAAGCTTTCTTT,CASSNSGDTEAFF
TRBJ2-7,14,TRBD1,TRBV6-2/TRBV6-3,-,TGTGCCAGCAGCCGCCGGACAGGCGGTCCGGGGCAGTACTTC,CASSRRTGGPGQYF
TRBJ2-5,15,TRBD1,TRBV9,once,TGTGCCAGCAGCGCAGACAGGGCAGCAGGGGAGACCCAGTACTTC,CASSADRAAGETQYF
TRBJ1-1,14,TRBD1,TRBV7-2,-,TGTGCCAGCAGCCCGACAGGGTGGGGAACTGAAGCTTTCTTT,CASSPTGWGTEAFF